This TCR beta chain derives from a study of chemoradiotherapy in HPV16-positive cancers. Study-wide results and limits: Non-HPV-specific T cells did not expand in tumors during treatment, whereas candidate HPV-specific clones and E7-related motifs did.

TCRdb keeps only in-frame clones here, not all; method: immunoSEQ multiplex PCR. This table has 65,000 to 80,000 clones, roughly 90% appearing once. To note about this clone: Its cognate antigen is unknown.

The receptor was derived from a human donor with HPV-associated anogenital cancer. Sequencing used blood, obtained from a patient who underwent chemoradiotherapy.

The CDR3 protein is CASSEAGRGRDGYTF. DNA for the CDR3: TGTGCCAGCAGTGAAGCAGGCAGGGGACGTGATGGCTACACCTTC. The rearrangement links TRBV6-1 to TRBJ1-2, with D perhaps matching TRBD1 (6 bases). The CDR3 loop spans 15 amino acids. Per germline, CDR1 MNHNS and CDR2 SASEGT. V lost 0 bases and J 6 bases, leaving 14 bases between the germline ends.